This T cell receptor (beta chain) comes out of a study of shared clonotypes between healthy human individuals. The naive CD8 population came from CD45RO-negative cells selected for CCR7, without terminally differentiated effector memory CD45RA+ cells. The ends were cut back, 4 bases at V and 0 bases at J, with 12 bases in the middle. From germline, CDR1 is SQVTM and CDR2 ANQGSEA. CDR3 length: 14 amino acids. Using immunoSEQ multiplex PCR, the repertoire was profiled, and TCRdb retains in-frame clones only, with some absent. The sample lists around 2,000,000 clones, roughly 94% seen once, with roughly 1% in the top ten.

The J gene is TRBJ1-1, the V gene TRBV29-1; the D gene is possibly TRBD1 (5 bases). The TCR originated in a man between 18 and 29 years old in good health. The sample taken for sequencing was naive CD8+ T cells sorted from blood. The CDR3 here is CSVGGGSMNTEAFF. CDR3 nucleotide sequence: TGCAGCGTTGGGGGGGGAAGCATGAACACTGAAGCTTTCTTT.